This T cell receptor beta chain was recorded in a study of blood T cell repertoires in COVID-19. Cohort 3 donors counted as recovered after two negative PCRs, clearance, or resolved symptoms. Produced via immunoSEQ multiplex PCR; TCRdb's table is partial and in-frame only. The data hold 150,000 to 200,000 clones, with 80% observed a single time. Germline V gives CDR1 SGDLS, CDR2 YYNGEE. CDR3 size: 14 residues. Trimming stripped 2 bases from V and 4 bases from J, with 12 bases between. This receptor was identified in a middle-aged man who had recovered from COVID-19. The V gene is TRBV9, the J gene TRBJ1-1; no firm D call. The sample consisted of PBMCs or T cells enriched from blood (not recorded which). CDR3 nucleotides: TGTGCCAGCAGCGTGGGAGGGCAAGTCACTGAAGCTTTCTTT. This encodes CASSVGGQVTEAFF.